A selection of T cell receptor beta chains follows, all from one sample in a study of cytomegalovirus exposure and HLA in healthy donors. Repertoires were generated with immunoSEQ multiplex PCR, while TCRdb's copy carries only in-frame clones and drops some. The repertoire consists of about 84,000 clones, with around three fifths occurring once and the leading ten covering about 15%. The sample comprised PBMCs. The receptors were gathered from a woman in her 40s in good health and CMV-seropositive. Both conserved end residues are part of each CDR3. A D gene is named only where the DNA matches it firmly. Not every row has a clone size; where given, it reads once, few, many or a size class.

V gene	J gene	clone size	D gene	CDR3 DNA	CDR3 protein
TRBV27	TRBJ1-3	once	.	TGTGCCAGCAGTTTAACAATCCCTCCTGGAAACACCATATATTTT	CASSLTIPPGNTIYF
TRBV28	TRBJ2-5	once	.	TGTGCCAGCAGTTTTGCAGATAAAGAGACCCAGTACTTC	CASSFADKETQYF
TRBV9	TRBJ1-3	.	.	TGTGCCAGCAGCGTAGAGGCAGGGTCGTTGGGCTCTGGAAACACCATATATTTT	CASSVEAGSLGSGNTIYF
TRBV19	TRBJ2-5	.	.	TGTGCCAGTAGTAAGGGGGGACTATTAGCGGAGACCCAGTACTTC	CASSKGGLLAETQYF
TRBV14	TRBJ2-7	.	.	TGTGCCAGCAGCCAAGATTGGAGCGAGCAGTACTTC	CASSQDWSEQYF
TRBV19	TRBJ1-1	.	.	TGTGCCAGTAGTCGGTATATGAACACTGAAGCTTTCTTT	CASSRYMNTEAFF
TRBV9	TRBJ2-6	.	.	TGTGCCAGCAGCGTAGGCGGCGCTGGGGCCAACGTCCTGACTTTC	CASSVGGAGANVLTF
TRBV19	TRBJ2-1	.	TRBD2	TGTGCCAGTAGTAATGTGGCGGGAGGCTTAAGCTCCTACAATGAGCAGTTCTTC	CASSNVAGGLSSYNEQFF
TRBV11-2	TRBJ2-3	.	TRBD2	TGTGCCAGCAGCTTCCCGTACCAACTAGCGGGAGTCTCAGATACGCAGTATTTT	CASSFPYQLAGVSDTQYF
TRBV5-8	TRBJ2-2	few	TRBD2	TGTGCCAGCAGACAACGGGAGGGCCTTCTGACCGGGGAGCTGTTTTTT	CASRQREGLLTGELFF
TRBV9	TRBJ2-1	.	.	TGTGCCAGCAGCGTAGGCGGGATGGACAATGAGCAGTTCTTC	CASSVGGMDNEQFF
TRBV4-2	TRBJ2-3	few	TRBD2	TGTGCCAGCGGAACTAGCGGGGGTAGCACAGATACGCAGTATTTT	CASGTSGGSTDTQYF
TRBV7-9	TRBJ1-3	.	TRBD1	TGTGCCTCCAGGGGGGCGTCTGGAAACACCATATATTTT	CASRGASGNTIYF
TRBV6-5	TRBJ1-2	.	.	TGTGCCAGCAGAGCAACAGGGCTCTCAAACTATGGCTACACCTTC	CASRATGLSNYGYTF
TRBV2	TRBJ2-7	.	TRBD1	TGTGCCAGCAGGCCCGGGACAGGAGGCGAGCAGTACTTC	CASRPGTGGEQYF
TRBV28	TRBJ2-1	.	.	TGTGCCAGCAGTTTTCGAAGTCCCCAGGGCAATGAGCAGTTCTTC	CASSFRSPQGNEQFF
TRBV6-6	TRBJ1-2	.	.	TGTGCCAGCAGCCCGCACCAGGTTAACTATGGCTACACCTTC	CASSPHQVNYGYTF
TRBV5-1	TRBJ2-1	.	.	TGCGCCAGCAGCTTGGATTTGAGCTCCTACAATGAGCAGTTCTTC	CASSLDLSSYNEQFF
TRBV2	TRBJ1-5	.	.	TGTGCCAGCAGCCGGGAGGGGACGGGCAATCAGCCCCAGCATTTT	CASSREGTGNQPQHF
TRBV4-3	TRBJ2-1	.	.	TGCGCCAGCAGCCAACGTTACGGGAGCTCCTACAATGAGCAGTTCTTC	CASSQRYGSSYNEQFF
TRBV11-3	TRBJ2-2	few	.	TGTGCCAGCAGCTACAGGGATCCCGGGGAGCTGTTTTTT	CASSYRDPGELFF
TRBV28	TRBJ2-7	.	TRBD1	TGTGCCAGCAGCCGTCCTAGGGGGCACTACGAGCAGTACTTC	CASSRPRGHYEQYF
TRBV11-2	TRBJ1-1	.	.	TGTGCCAGCAGCTCGCCCCAGCAGGGGAGCACTGAAGCTTTCTTT	CASSSPQQGSTEAFF
TRBV30	TRBJ2-2	few	.	TGTGCCTGGAAACTGTCGGGCACCGGGGAGCTGTTTTTT	CAWKLSGTGELFF
TRBV5-4	TRBJ2-2	.	TRBD2	TGTGCCAGCAGCTTAACTAGCGGGGACGCCCGGGAGCTGTTTTTT	CASSLTSGDARELFF
TRBV1	TRBJ2-7	.	.	TGCACCAGCAGCCAATCGCCGGGACAGGGCTACGAGCAGTACTTC	CTSSQSPGQGYEQYF